Listed here is a single T cell receptor (beta chain). The data belong to a study of blood T cell repertoires in COVID-19. About the study: Acute and convalescent COVID-19 samples came from the United States, Italy and Spain. T cells, B-cell-depleted T cells, or PBMCs supplied cDNA or gDNA.

CDR1 and CDR2 from the germline V gene are KGHSH and LQKENI. V was pared by 3 bases and J by 6 bases, with 18 bases between. The CDR3 spans 16 residues. Original analysis: Estimates of nucleated cell counts were drawn from the amplification of reference gene primers. Sequencing was performed with immunoSEQ multiplex PCR; in TCRdb, only in-frame clones are kept and a portion is missing. The V and J calls and clone size are taken from that table; D and trimming were inferred from the DNA. Found here are about 120,000 clones, over 60% of them singletons; the top ten hold 1.5% to 2%. The sequenced sample consisted of peripheral blood. The rearrangement joins TRBV18 to TRBJ2-1; D gene uncertain. The receptor's source is a woman between 65 and 79 years old with acute or convalescent COVID-19. The CDR3 DNA reads TGTGCCAGCTCACCGCGCGGCCGTTCCCAAGGCAATGAGCAGTTCTTC. It codes for CASSPRGRSQGNEQFF.